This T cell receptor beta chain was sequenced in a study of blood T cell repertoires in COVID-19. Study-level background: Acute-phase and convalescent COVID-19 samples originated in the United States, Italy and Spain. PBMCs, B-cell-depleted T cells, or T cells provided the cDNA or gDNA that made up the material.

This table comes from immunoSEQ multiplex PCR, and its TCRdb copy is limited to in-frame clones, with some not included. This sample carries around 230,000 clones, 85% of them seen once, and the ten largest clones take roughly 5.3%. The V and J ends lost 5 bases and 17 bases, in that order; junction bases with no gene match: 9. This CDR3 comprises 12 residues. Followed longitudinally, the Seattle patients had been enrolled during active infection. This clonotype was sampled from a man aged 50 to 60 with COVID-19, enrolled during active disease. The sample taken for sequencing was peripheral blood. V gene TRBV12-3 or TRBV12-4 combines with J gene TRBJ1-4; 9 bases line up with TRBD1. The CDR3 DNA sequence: TGTGCCAGCAGTCAGGACAGGGGCGACCTTTTTTTT. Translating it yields CASSQDRGDLFF.